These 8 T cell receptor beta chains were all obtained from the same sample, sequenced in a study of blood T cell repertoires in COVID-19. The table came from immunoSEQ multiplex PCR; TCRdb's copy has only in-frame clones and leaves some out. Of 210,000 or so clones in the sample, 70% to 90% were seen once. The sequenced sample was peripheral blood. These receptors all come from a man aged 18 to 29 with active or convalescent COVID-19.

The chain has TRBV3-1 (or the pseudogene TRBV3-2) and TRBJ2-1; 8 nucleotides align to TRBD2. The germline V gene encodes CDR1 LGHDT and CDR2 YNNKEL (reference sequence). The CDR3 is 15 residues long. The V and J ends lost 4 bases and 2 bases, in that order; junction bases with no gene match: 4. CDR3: CASSPGGGTYNEQFF. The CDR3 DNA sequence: TGTGCCAGCAGCCCCGGCGGGGGGACCTACAATGAGCAGTTCTTC.

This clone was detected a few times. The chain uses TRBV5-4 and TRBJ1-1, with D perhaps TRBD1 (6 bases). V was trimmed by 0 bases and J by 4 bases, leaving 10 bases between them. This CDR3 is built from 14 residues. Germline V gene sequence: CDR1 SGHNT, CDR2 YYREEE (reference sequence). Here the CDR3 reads CASSLAGGGTEAFF. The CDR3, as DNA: TGTGCCAGCAGCTTGGCGGGAGGGGGCACTGAAGCTTTCTTT.

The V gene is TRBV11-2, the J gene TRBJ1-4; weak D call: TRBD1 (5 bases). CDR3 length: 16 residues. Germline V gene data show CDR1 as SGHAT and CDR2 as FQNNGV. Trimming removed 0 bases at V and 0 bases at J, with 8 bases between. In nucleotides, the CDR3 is TGTGCCAGCAGCTTAGAGACAGCGACAACTAATGAAAAACTGTTTTTT. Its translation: CASSLETATTNEKLFF.

The CDR3, as DNA: TGTGCCGGGAACAGGGGGCTGAACACTGAAGCTTTCTTT. Encoded protein: CAGNRGLNTEAFF. The rearrangement uses TRBV30 and TRBJ1-1; 9 bases map to TRBD1. Unmatched junction bases numbered 4, after V lost 8 bases and J lost 0 bases. CDR1 GTSNPN and CDR2 SVGIG come from the germline V gene (reference sequence). The CDR3 spans 13 residues. Drawing the rest from reference TRBV30 and TRBJ1-1, the complete variable domain is SQTIHQWPATLVQPVGSPLSLECTVEGTSNPNLYWYRQAAGRGLQLLFYSVGIGQISSEVPQNLSASRPQDRQFILSSKKLLLSDSGFYLCAGNRGLNTEAFFGQGTRLTVV.

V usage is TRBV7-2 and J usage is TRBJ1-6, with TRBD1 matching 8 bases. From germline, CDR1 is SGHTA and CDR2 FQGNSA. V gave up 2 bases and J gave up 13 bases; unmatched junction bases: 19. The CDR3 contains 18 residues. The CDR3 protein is CASSLTVTRTGSFYPLHF. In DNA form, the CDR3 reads TGTGCCAGCAGCTTAACCGTTACGAGGACAGGGAGTTTTTATCCCCTCCACTTT.

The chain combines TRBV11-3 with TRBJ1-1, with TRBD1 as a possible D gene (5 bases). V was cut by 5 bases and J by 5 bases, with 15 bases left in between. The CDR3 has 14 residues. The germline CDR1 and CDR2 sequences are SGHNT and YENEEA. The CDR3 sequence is CASSAHGGWTEAFF. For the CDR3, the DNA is TGTGCCAGCAGCGCCCACGGGGGTTGGACTGAAGCTTTCTTT.

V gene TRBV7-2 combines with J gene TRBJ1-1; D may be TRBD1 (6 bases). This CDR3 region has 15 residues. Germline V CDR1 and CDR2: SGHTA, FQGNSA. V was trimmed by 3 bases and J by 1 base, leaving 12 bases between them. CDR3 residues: CASSLLARGNTEAFF. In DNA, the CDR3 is TGTGCCAGCAGCTTGTTAGCCAGGGGGAACACTGAAGCTTTCTTT.

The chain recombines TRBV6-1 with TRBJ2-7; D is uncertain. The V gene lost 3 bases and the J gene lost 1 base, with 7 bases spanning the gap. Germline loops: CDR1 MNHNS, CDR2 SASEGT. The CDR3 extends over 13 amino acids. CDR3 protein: CASSDPRSYEQYF. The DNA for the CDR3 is TGTGCCAGCAGTGACCCGAGATCCTACGAGCAGTACTTC.